This T cell receptor (beta chain) derives from a study of early T cells in non-severe SARS-CoV-2 infection (dated by TCRdb to 2020 to 2022). With respect to the entire study: TCR sequencing used bulk RNA from unsorted whole blood, so alpha and beta chains could not be paired.

Libraries were made using 5' RACE. Sequencing used a NextSeq 500. The TCR library protocol attached unique molecular identifiers to individual cDNA molecules to correct for sequencing error and PCR bias. Sequencing covered both TCR alpha and beta chains, and within each sample the abundances of alpha and beta sequences were tightly co-correlated. The authors' analysis ran thus. Decombinator V4 was used to perform V gene, J gene and CDR3 annotation of TCR sequences. Expanded TCRs were defined as changing significantly between any two time points under a Poisson model with p below 0.0001. TCR abundances were normalised to the total number of TCRs sequenced in each sample and reported as counts per million. MAIT TCRs were defined by TRAV1-2 paired with TRAJ12, TRAJ20 or TRAJ33, and iNKT TCRs by TRAV10 paired with TRAJ18. VDJdb, accessed on 1 November 2021, was searched for TCRs annotated for CMV, EBV and SARS-CoV-2, and TCRs annotated for more than one antigen were excluded. In TCRdb, the public reads were trimmed at Q25 with fastp and aligned with MiXCR, with productive beta chains retained. Identical CDR3 protein sequences are pooled into one entry, listed with their most common genes and DNA. What appears here as the V and J calls and clone size reflects TCRdb's work, not the paper's. The sample includes approximately 71,000 distinct CDR3 sequences, with about a tenth observed a single time. The ten largest clonotypes hold approximately 5.9% of the sample.

This clonotype was counted only a few times. What this receptor recognizes is not known. Per-base quality was not reported, and no clone a single base away is much larger than it. A case-control design nested within a healthcare worker cohort in London, UK, was used, with weekly nasopharyngeal swab PCR tests and blood sampling performed. Between 23 and 31 March 2020, the week of the UK lockdown, healthcare workers were enrolled and then followed up weekly for as long as 16 weeks. The germline V gene encodes CDR1 SEHNR and CDR2 FQNEAQ (reference sequence). V is cut back by 6 bases and J by 4 bases, with 4 bases in the junction unmatched. The CDR3 covers 14 residues, taking in both the cysteine and the phenylalanine. Only the CDR3 DNA stays, 42 bases, in frame from base 1. Study-wide conclusions, independent of this receptor: VDJdb matching was skewed toward anti-spike CD8 responses, so virus-specific expansions were likely underestimated and private and CD4 specificities were missed.

This TCR came from an adult who was a healthcare worker with PCR-confirmed SARS-CoV-2 infection or an uninfected control (not recorded which). The chain uses TRBV7-9 and TRBJ2-5; TRBD1 aligns with 11 central bases. The material sequenced was whole blood. The CDR3 has the sequence CASRGTGGGETQYF. The DNA sequence reads TGTGCCAGCAGAGGGACAGGGGGAGGAGAGACCCAGTACTTC.